These 2 T cell receptor beta chains came from one sample sequenced in a study of identical twins' blood T cells. TCRdb analysed the 5' RACE reads with MiXCR anew, one entry per CDR3 protein. The sample shows a few hundred thousand distinct CDR3 sequences, around 30% of them seen only once. Sequenced sample: PBMCs. These receptors were obtained from a woman aged 18-49 years in good health.

This sequence joins TRBV20-1 and TRBJ2-3, with TRBD2 identical over 7 bases. Germline V gene sequence: CDR1 DFQATT, CDR2 SNEGSKA (reference sequence). V dropped 4 bases and J dropped 2; count of bases not matched to a gene: 3. The CDR3 loop spans 13 amino acids. In DNA, the CDR3 is TGCAGTGCTAAGCGGGACCACACAGATACGCAGTATTTT. It translates to CSAKRDHTDTQYF.

The CDR3 DNA is TGCAGTGCTAGAGGGTCTGAGGGGGCAAGGTACGAGCAGTACTTC. Residues: CSARGSEGARYEQYF. The chain joins TRBV20-1 to TRBJ2-7; 7 positions match TRBD1. This CDR3 spans 15 amino acids. After removal of 1 base from V and 4 bases from J, the junction contained 10 bases not matched to a gene. In germline, CDR1 is DFQATT, CDR2 SNEGSKA (reference sequence).